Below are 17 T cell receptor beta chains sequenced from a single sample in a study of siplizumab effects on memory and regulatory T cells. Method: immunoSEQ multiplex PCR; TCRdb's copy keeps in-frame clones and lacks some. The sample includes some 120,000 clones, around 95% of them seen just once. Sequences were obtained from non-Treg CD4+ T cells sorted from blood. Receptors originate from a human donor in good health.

The CDR3 nucleotides are TGTGCCCTCAAGCGCGGCAGGGGGAGCACCGGGGAGCTGTTTTTT. Translated, it gives CALKRGRGSTGELFF. The chain combines TRBV6-1 with TRBJ2-2; 7 bases fit TRBD1. Looked up from germline, CDR1 is MNHNS and CDR2 is SASEGT. Unmatched junction bases numbered 13, after V lost 11 bases and J lost 4 bases. The CDR3 is 15 residues long.

The DNA of the CDR3 is TGTGCCAGCAGCGTAGACAGGGGGGTCTACAATGAGCAGTTCTTC. Translated, it gives CASSVDRGVYNEQFF. This chain links TRBV9 with TRBJ2-1, with TRBD1 matching 8 bases. This CDR3 contains 15 residues. With V trimmed by 0 bases and J by 3 bases, 2 bases remained unmatched. Germline V gives CDR1 SGDLS, CDR2 YYNGEE.

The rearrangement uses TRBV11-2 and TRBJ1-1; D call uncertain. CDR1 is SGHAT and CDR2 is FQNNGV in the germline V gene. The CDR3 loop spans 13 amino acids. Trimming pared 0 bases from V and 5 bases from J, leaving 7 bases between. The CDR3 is CASSLERGTEAFF. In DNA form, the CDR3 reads TGTGCCAGCAGCTTAGAGCGCGGGACTGAAGCTTTCTTT.

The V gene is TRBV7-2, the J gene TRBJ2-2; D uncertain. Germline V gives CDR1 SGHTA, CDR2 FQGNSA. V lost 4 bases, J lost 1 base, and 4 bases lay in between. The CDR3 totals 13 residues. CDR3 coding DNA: TGTGCCAGCAGCTCAGGGAACACCGGGGAGCTGTTTTTT. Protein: CASSSGNTGELFF.

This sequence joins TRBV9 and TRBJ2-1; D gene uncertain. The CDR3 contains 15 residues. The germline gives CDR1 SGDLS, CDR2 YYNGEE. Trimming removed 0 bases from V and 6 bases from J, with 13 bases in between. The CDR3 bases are TGTGCCAGCAGCGTAGATGGCGAGTGGGGCAATGAGCAGTTCTTC. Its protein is CASSVDGEWGNEQFF.

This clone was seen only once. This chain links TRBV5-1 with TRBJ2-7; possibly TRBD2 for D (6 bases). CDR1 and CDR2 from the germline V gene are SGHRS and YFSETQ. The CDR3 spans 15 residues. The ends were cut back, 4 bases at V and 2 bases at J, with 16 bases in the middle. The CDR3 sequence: CASSRGSQVTYEQYF. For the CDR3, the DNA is TGCGCCAGCAGCCGGGGGTCCCAGGTCACCTACGAGCAGTACTTC.

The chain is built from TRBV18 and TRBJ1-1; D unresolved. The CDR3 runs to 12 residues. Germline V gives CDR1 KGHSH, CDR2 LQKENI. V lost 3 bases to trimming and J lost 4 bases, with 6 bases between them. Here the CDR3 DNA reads TGTGCCAGCTCACCCATAGTCACTGAAGCTTTCTTT. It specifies CASSPIVTEAFF.

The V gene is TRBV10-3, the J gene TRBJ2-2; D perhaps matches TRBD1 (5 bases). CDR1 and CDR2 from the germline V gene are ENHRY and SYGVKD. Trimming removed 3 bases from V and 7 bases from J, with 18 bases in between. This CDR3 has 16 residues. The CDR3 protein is CAISEQAVFGLGELFF. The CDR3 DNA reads TGTGCCATCAGTGAACAGGCGGTATTTGGTCTCGGGGAGCTGTTTTTT.

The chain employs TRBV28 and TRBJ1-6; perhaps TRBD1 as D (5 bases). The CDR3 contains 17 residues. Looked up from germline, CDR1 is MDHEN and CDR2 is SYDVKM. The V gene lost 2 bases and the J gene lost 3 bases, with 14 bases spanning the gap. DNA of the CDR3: TGTGCCAGCAGTTTAGCTGCCACAGGCCTCTATAATTCACCCCTCCACTTT. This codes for CASSLAATGLYNSPLHF.

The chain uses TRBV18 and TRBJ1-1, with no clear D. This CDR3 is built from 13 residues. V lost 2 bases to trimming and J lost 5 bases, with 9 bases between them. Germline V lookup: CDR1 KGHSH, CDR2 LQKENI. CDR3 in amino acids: CASSPFGETEAFF. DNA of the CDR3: TGTGCCAGCTCACCATTTGGGGAGACTGAAGCTTTCTTT.

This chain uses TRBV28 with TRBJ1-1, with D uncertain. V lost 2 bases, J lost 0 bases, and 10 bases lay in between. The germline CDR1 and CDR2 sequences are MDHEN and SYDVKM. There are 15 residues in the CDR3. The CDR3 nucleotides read TGTGCCAGCAGTTTACCAGCTTCCATGAACACTGAAGCTTTCTTT. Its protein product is CASSLPASMNTEAFF.

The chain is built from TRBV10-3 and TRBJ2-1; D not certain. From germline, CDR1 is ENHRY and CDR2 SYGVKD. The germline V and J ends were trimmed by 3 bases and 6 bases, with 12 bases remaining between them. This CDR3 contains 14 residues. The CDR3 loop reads CAISDFEASNEQFF. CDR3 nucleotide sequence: TGTGCCATCAGTGATTTCGAGGCGTCCAATGAGCAGTTCTTC.

CDR3: CASSAGDTGELFF. CDR3 nucleotide sequence: TGTGCCAGCAGCGCAGGGGACACCGGGGAGCTGTTTTTT. The chain recombines TRBV7-7 with TRBJ2-2; the D gene is possibly TRBD1 (6 bases). Between the trimmed V and J ends, which lost 5 bases and 3 bases, there was a span of 7 bases. The length of the CDR3 is 13 residues. CDR1 and CDR2 from the germline V gene are SSHAT and FNYEAQ (reference sequence).

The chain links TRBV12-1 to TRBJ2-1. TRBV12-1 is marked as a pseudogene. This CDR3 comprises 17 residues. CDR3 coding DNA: TGTGCCAGCGGAGCACGGACCCAATCTAGGTCCTACAATGAGCAGTTCTTC. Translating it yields CASGARTQSRSYNEQFF.

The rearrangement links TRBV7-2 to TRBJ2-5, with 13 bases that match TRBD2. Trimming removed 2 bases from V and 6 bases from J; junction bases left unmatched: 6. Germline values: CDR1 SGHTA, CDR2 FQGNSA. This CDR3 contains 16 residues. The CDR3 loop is CASSLLLAGGPQTQYF. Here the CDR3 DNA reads TGTGCCAGCAGCTTACTACTAGCGGGGGGGCCACAGACCCAGTACTTC. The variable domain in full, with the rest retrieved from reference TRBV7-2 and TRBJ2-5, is GAGVSQSPSNKVTEKGKDVELRCDPISGHTALYWYRQSLGQGLEFLIYFQGNSAPDKSGLPSDRFSAERTGGSVSTLTIQRTQQEDSAVYLCASSLLLAGGPQTQYFGPGTRLLVL.

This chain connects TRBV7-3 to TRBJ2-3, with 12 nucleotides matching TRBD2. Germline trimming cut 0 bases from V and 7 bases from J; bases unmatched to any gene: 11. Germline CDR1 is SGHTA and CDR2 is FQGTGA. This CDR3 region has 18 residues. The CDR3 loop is CASSLTHSSGGVSYTQYF. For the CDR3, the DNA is TGTGCCAGCAGCTTAACGCATTCTAGCGGGGGGGTTTCTTATACGCAGTATTTT.

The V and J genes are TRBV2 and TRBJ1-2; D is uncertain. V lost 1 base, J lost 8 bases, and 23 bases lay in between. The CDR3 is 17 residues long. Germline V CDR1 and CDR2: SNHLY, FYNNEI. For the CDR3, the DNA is TGTGCCAGCAGTGAAGATCCCGGGTCCCTTGCCTTGGGGGGCTACACCTTC. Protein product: CASSEDPGSLALGGYTF.